This T cell receptor beta chain originates from a study of cytomegalovirus exposure and HLA in healthy donors. Study-wide background: Genotyping showed approximately 81% of roughly 400 donors falling in the Caucasian-associated ancestry cluster.

PCR employed 60 Vbeta and 13 Jbeta primers. Sequencing used immunoSEQ multiplex PCR; TCRdb keeps in-frame clones, though not all of them. This sample has under 200,000 clones, with approximately 80% found just once. Findings and caveats of the study: In a later analysis, the majority of CMV-associated beta chains seemingly showed HLA restriction.

In regard to this clone: Antigen specificity is unknown.

The germline gives CDR1 LNHDA, CDR2 SQIVND (reference sequence). The CDR3 has 18 residues. Germline trimming cut 2 bases from V and 5 bases from J; bases unmatched to any gene: 10. The chain carries TRBV19 and TRBJ2-1, with TRBD2 matching 12 bases. The source of this sequence is a man aged 45-60 years in good health and CMV-seropositive. The sequencing sample was made of PBMCs. CDR3 protein: CASSISPSGGAKNNEQFF. The CDR3 coding sequence is TGTGCCAGTAGTATATCCCCTAGCGGGGGGGCGAAAAACAATGAGCAGTTCTTC.